The 24 T cell receptor beta chains below all came from one sample that was sequenced in a study of shared clonotypes between healthy human individuals. Clones were sequenced by immunoSEQ multiplex PCR, and TCRdb holds only the in-frame ones, with some missing. Among roughly 500,000 clones listed, approximately 84% were seen once. Sequencing was done on a sample of PBMCs. These receptor sequences come from a woman in her thirties or forties in good health. Some clones in this sample may be carry-over from other donors' samples.

A remark on this clone: A single base separates this from a much larger clone, so it may be a read error. The J gene is TRBJ2-1, the V gene TRBV7-7; D unresolved. Germline assignment: CDR1 SSHAT and CDR2 FNYEAQ (reference sequence). CDR3 size: 13 residues. The CDR3 coding sequence is TGTGCTAGCAGCTTAGGTTTATACAGTGAGCAGTTCTTC. Residues: CASSLGLYSEQFF. The whole variable domain, filled in from reference TRBV7-7 and TRBJ2-1, reads GAGVSQSPRYKVTKRGQDVTLRCDPISSHATLYWYQQALGQGPEFLTYFNYEAQPDKSGLPSDRFSAERPEGSISTLTIQRTEQRDSAMYRCASSLGLYSEQFFGPGTRLTVL.

The rearrangement links TRBV27 to TRBJ2-5; D is ambiguous. The CDR3 has 15 residues. Trimming left V 3 bases short and J 1 base short, with 12 bases between. Germline CDR1 is MNHEY and CDR2 is SMNVEV (reference sequence). CDR3 nucleotides: TGTGCCAGCAGTTTTTGGATGTGTTGCCAAGAGACCCAGTACTTC. It codes for CASSFWMCCQETQYF.

V is TRBV5-4 and J is TRBJ2-5; 7 nucleotides match TRBD1. Germline CDR1 SGHNT, CDR2 YYREEE (reference sequence). Trimming removed 4 bases from V and 4 bases from J; junction bases left unmatched: 4. The CDR3 has 13 residues. The CDR3, as DNA: TGTGCCAGCAGCCTCTGGACAGGAGAGACCCAGTACTTC. It encodes CASSLWTGETQYF.

The chain has TRBV6-5 and TRBJ2-7, with 9 bases matching TRBD2. Germline CDR1 is MNHEY and CDR2 is SVGAGI. V was pared by 0 bases and J by 4 bases, with 4 bases of the junction left unmatched. The CDR3 has 15 amino acids. Written as DNA, the CDR3 is TGTGCCAGCAGTTACTCGAGCGGGAGGCGGTACGAGCAGTACTTC. Translated: CASSYSSGRRYEQYF.

Concerning this clone: A far larger clone is a single base away, which makes a read error likely. Other DNA sequences of this sample code for an identical CDR3. The rearrangement links TRBV30 to TRBJ1-2; D call uncertain. Germline V lookup: CDR1 GTSNPN, CDR2 SVGIG (reference sequence). The CDR3 contains 12 residues. The CDR3: CAWNPGDYGYTF. CDR3 in DNA: TGTGCCTGGAACCCGGGCGACTATGGTTACACCTTC.

This clone has only a few counts. The gene calls are TRBV7-9 and TRBJ1-4; 7 bases match TRBD1. Germline CDR1 reads SEHNR; CDR2 reads FQNEAQ (reference sequence). The CDR3 runs to 15 residues. J gave up 2 bases and V 1 base, and 1 base lay outside the gene matches. CDR3 loop: CASSLGGGTNEKLFF. The CDR3 nucleotides read TGTGCCAGCAGCTTAGGAGGGGGCACTAATGAAAAACTGTTTTTT.

This chain joins TRBV9 and TRBJ2-1; maybe TRBD2 (6 bases). V was trimmed by 3 bases and J by 0 bases, leaving 19 bases between them. The CDR3 runs to 18 residues. The germline gives CDR1 SGDLS, CDR2 YYNGEE. The CDR3, as DNA: TGTGCCAGCAGCGCTTGGGGGGTGGGAGGCCTCTCCTACAATGAGCAGTTCTTC. Translated, it gives CASSAWGVGGLSYNEQFF.

Comment on this clone: With only one base between it and a far larger clone, this is likely a read error. The chain combines TRBV28 with TRBJ1-3; no definite D call. From germline, CDR1 is MDHEN and CDR2 SYDVKM. The CDR3 loop spans 16 amino acids. In nucleotides, the CDR3 is TGTGCCAGCAGTTCCCAGCCCCTCTACTCTGGAAACACCATATGTTTT. It codes for CASSSQPLYSGNTICF.

This clone was detected only once. With only one base between it and a far larger clone, this is likely a read error. Different DNA sequences within this sample yield the same CDR3. The rearrangement joins TRBV10-3 to TRBJ1-4; D remains unclear. CDR1 is ENHRY, CDR2 SYGVKD, per germline. CDR3 size: 13 residues. Trimming removed 4 bases at V and 7 bases at J, with 10 bases between. DNA for the CDR3: TGTGCCATCAGTGGAGGTGGCAGTGAAAAACTGTTTTTT. It specifies CAISGGGSEKLFF.

V usage is TRBV6-5 and J usage is TRBJ1-1; D is perhaps TRBD1 (5 bases). This CDR3 contains 13 residues. Per germline, CDR1 MNHEY and CDR2 SVGAGI. Trimming pared 4 bases from V and 9 bases from J, leaving 15 bases between. The CDR3 DNA follows: TGTGCCAGCAGTTTCGACGGGGCCATGAAAGCTTTCTTT. This codes for CASSFDGAMKAFF.

The chain employs TRBV18 and TRBJ2-5; D is undetermined. The V end lost 6 bases, the J end lost 1 base, and 9 bases lay between the germline ends. This CDR3 contains 13 residues. Germline CDR1 reads KGHSH; CDR2 reads LQKENI. The CDR3, as DNA: TGTGCCAGCTCCCTAAGCACCCAAGAGACCCAGTACTTC. Its translation is CASSLSTQETQYF.

In its sample, this clone was seen once. V and J are TRBV28 and TRBJ2-7, with D possibly being TRBD2 (5 bases). The CDR3 is 13 residues long. V was cut by 6 bases and J by 5 bases, with 14 bases left in between. The V gene's germline CDR1 is MDHEN and CDR2 SYDVKM. This CDR3 is CASSPQRWDEQYF. The DNA of the CDR3 is TGTGCCAGCAGCCCCCAGCGGTGGGACGAGCAGTACTTC.

Comments on this clone: Sequence at one end of the junction differs from germline and may be a read error. The V call is TRBV25-1, the J call TRBJ1-4; 8 bases are a match to TRBD1. Germline assignment: CDR1 MGHDK and CDR2 SYGVNS. This CDR3 is 15 amino acids long. CDR3 coding DNA: TGTGCCAGCAGCGACAGGGGCGAATCCAATGAAAAACTGTCTTTT. This codes for CASSDRGESNEKLSF.

The gene calls are TRBV5-1 and TRBJ2-1; 9 positions agree with TRBD2. V dropped 2 bases and J dropped 8; count of bases not matched to a gene: 11. The CDR3 has 16 residues. Looked up from germline, CDR1 is SGHRS and CDR2 is YFSETQ. CDR3 in DNA: TGCGCCAGCAGCTTTGAAGGGCGGGAGGGCGTCGATGAGCAGTTCTTC. Translated: CASSFEGREGVDEQFF.

The chain combines TRBV18 with TRBJ2-3, with D uncertain. Germline loops: CDR1 KGHSH, CDR2 LQKENI. Trimming shortened V by 3 bases and J by 5 bases, and 12 bases separated the two germline ends. The CDR3 consists of 14 residues. The CDR3 protein is CASSPFSGGDTQYF. The CDR3 DNA sequence: TGTGCCAGCTCACCTTTCAGTGGTGGAGATACGCAGTATTTT.

The chain couples TRBV30 to TRBJ2-3; D unresolved. The germline V gene has CDR1 GTSNPN and CDR2 SVGIG (reference sequence). The V end lost 2 bases, the J end lost 2 bases, and 2 bases lay between the germline ends. The CDR3 sequence is 11 residues long. CDR3 sequence (DNA): TGTGCCTGGAGTTTCACAGATACGCAGTATTTT. Its translation: CAWSFTDTQYF.

V gene TRBV5-4 combines with J gene TRBJ2-7, with D perhaps matching TRBD1 (5 bases). The CDR3 is 15 amino acids. Germline CDR1 and CDR2: SGHNT and YYREEE (reference sequence). With 4 bases removed from V and 0 bases from J, the gap between germline ends came to 14 bases. Here the CDR3 reads CASSPGQLSSYEQYF. The CDR3 DNA is TGTGCCAGCAGCCCTGGACAACTATCCTCCTACGAGCAGTACTTC.

Notes on this clone: A single base is all that separates this from a far larger clone, so a read error is likely. The V and J genes are TRBV30 and TRBJ1-5; D ambiguous. This CDR3 has 14 residues. CDR1 is GTSNPN, CDR2 SVGIG, per germline (reference sequence). CDR3 sequence reads: CAWSVLASNKPQHF. CDR3 DNA sequence: TGTGCCTGGAGTGTTCTGGCAAGCAATAAGCCCCAGCATTTT.

A word on this clone: This likely stems from a read error, as it lies one base from a far larger clone. The CDR3 does not close with the conserved phenylalanine or tryptophan, likely indicating a read error. The sample holds other DNA sequences that translate to the same CDR3. V is TRBV29-1 and J is TRBJ1-2, with D hard to call. The CDR3 sequence is 14 residues long. The germline V and J ends were trimmed by 4 bases and 4 bases, with 16 bases remaining between them. The germline V gene encodes CDR1 SQVTM and CDR2 ANQGSEA. The CDR3 loop is CSVVSGDMGYGYTL. In DNA, the CDR3 is TGCAGCGTTGTGAGCGGGGATATGGGCTATGGCTACACCCTC.

The chain joins TRBV29-1 to TRBJ2-2; 9 nucleotides align to TRBD2. Germline V gene data show CDR1 as SQVTM and CDR2 as ANQGSEA. The CDR3 is 14 amino acids. V shed 6 bases, J shed 4 bases, and the junction held 6 bases outside the gene matches. CDR3 region: CSVAGTSPTGELFF. The CDR3 nucleotides read TGCAGCGTCGCCGGGACTAGCCCCACCGGGGAGCTGTTTTTT.

The chain links TRBV28 to TRBJ2-5, with a tentative D call TRBD1 (6 bases). The CDR3 has 15 amino acids. V was cut by 4 bases and J by 4 bases, with 16 bases left in between. Germline CDR1 is MDHEN and CDR2 is SYDVKM. The CDR3 nucleotides read TGTGCCAGCAGTTCCCCAGGGCAGGGGCCAGAGACCCAGTACTTC. Protein sequence: CASSSPGQGPETQYF.

The rearrangement uses TRBV9 and TRBJ1-1; 9 nucleotides line up with TRBD1. The V gene end was trimmed by 4 bases and the J gene end by 0 bases; junction bases not matched to a gene: 7. The germline CDR1 and CDR2 sequences are SGDLS and YYNGEE. The CDR3 runs to 16 residues. The CDR3 here is CASSLTGGPMNTEAFF. CDR3 DNA: TGTGCCAGCAGCCTTACAGGGGGCCCTATGAACACTGAAGCTTTCTTT.

In the case of this clone: A far larger clone is only one base removed, so a read error is likely. The rearrangement uses TRBV7-3 and TRBJ2-5; no reliable D call. Trimming shortened V by 5 bases and J by 8 bases, and 15 bases separated the two germline ends. From germline, CDR1 is SGHTA and CDR2 FQGTGA. The length of the CDR3 is 13 residues. The CDR3 protein is CASSQLAGDTQYF. Written as DNA, the CDR3 is TGTGCCAGCAGCCAATTAGCAGGAGATACCCAGTACTTC.

The chain uses TRBV19 and TRBJ1-5; TRBD1 aligns across 7 bases. Germline CDR1 LNHDA, CDR2 SQIVND (reference sequence). The CDR3 runs to 16 residues. The trim removed 6 bases at V and 3 bases at J, leaving 11 bases unmatched. The CDR3 reads CASSNTLGTVNQPQHF. For the CDR3, the DNA is TGTGCCAGTAGCAATACCCTCGGGACAGTCAATCAGCCCCAGCATTTT.